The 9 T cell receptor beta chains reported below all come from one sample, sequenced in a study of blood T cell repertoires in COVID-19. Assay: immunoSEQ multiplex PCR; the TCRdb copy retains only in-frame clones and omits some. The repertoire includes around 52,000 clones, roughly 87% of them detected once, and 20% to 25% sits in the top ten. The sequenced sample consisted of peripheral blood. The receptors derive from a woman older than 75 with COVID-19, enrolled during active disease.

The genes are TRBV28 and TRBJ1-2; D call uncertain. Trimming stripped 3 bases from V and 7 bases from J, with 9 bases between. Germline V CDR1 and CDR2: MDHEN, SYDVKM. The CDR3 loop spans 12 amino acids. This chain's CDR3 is CASSLRAAGYTF. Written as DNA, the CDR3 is TGTGCCAGCAGTTTGAGGGCAGCTGGCTACACCTTC.

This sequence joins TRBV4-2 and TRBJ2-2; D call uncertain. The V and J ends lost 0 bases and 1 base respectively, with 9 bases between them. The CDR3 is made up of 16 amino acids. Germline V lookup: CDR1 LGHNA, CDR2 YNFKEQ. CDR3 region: CASSQETGLNTGELFF. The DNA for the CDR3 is TGTGCCAGCAGCCAAGAAACGGGTTTGAACACCGGGGAGCTGTTTTTT.

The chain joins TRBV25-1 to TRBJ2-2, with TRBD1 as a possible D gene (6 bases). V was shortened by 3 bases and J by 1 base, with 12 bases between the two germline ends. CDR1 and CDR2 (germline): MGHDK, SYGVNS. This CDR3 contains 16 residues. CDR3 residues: CASSEAGAVNTGELFF. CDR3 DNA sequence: TGTGCCAGCAGTGAGGCAGGGGCGGTGAACACCGGGGAGCTGTTTTTT.

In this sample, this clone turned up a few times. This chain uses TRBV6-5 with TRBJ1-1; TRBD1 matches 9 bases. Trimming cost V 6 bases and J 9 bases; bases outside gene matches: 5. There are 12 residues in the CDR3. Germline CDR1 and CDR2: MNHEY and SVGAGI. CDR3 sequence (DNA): TGTGCCAGCAGCGGAGGGACAGGGAAAGCTTTCTTT. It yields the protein CASSGGTGKAFF.

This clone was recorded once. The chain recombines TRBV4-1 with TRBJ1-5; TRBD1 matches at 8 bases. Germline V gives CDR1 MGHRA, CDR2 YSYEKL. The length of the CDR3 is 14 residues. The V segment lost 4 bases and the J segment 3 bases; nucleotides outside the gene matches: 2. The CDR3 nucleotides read TGCGCCAGCAGCCTGGGACAGGACAATCAGCCCCAGCATTTT. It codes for CASSLGQDNQPQHF.

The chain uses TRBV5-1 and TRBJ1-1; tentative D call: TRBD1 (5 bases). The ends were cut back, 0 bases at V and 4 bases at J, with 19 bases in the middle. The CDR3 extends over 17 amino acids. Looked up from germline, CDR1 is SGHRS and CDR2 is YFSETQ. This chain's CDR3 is CASSLDQNRRGFTEAFF. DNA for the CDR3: TGCGCCAGCAGCTTGGACCAAAACAGGCGGGGATTCACTGAAGCTTTCTTT.

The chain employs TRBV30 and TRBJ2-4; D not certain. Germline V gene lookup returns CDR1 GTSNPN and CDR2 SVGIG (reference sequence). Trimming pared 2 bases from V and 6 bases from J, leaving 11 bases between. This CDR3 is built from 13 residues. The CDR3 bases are TGTGCCTGGAGTTCACTGAGAGCAAACATTCAGTACTTC. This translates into CAWSSLRANIQYF.

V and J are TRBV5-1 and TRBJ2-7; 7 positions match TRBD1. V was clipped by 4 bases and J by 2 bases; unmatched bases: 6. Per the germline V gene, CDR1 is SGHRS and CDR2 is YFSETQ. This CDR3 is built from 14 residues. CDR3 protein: CASSGTGATYEQYF. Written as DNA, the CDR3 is TGCGCCAGCAGCGGCACAGGGGCGACCTACGAGCAGTACTTC. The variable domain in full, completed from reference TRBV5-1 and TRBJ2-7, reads KAGVTQTPRYLIKTRGQQVTLSCSPISGHRSVSWYQQTPGQGLQFLFEYFSETQRNKGNFPGRFSGRQFSNSRSEMNVSTLELGDSALYLCASSGTGATYEQYFGPGTRLTVT.

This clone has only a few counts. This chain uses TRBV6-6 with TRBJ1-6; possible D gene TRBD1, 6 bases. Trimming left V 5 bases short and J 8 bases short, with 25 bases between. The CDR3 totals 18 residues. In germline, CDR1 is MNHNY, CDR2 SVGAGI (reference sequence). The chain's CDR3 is CASSPVNSGTTRDSPLHF. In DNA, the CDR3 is TGTGCCAGCAGTCCGGTTAATTCCGGGACAACTAGAGATTCACCCCTCCACTTT.